This T cell receptor beta chain was sequenced for a study of metastatic and nonmetastatic thyroid tumors. For the study at large: Samples came from malignant and benign thyroid patients, and repertoires were compared across blood and tumor or nodule tissue. Study conclusions and caveats: Within blood and tumor, benign nodules reportedly had significantly lower TCR beta diversity than malignant thyroid tumors did.

As to this clone: What it binds is not known.

The V gene lost 0 bases and the J gene lost 4 bases, with 8 bases spanning the gap. The CDR3 extends over 14 amino acids. Germline CDR1 reads SNHLY; CDR2 reads FYNNEI. In the original workflow: Variation in CDR3 across clinicopathological groups served as the basis for constructing a distant-metastasis classifier in papillary thyroid cancer. With MiXCR, TCRdb called clones anew from the PCR reads. The V and J calls and clone size are TCRdb's, not the authors'. The table lists about 16,000 clones, roughly 24% of them singletons. Prior to thyroid surgery, none of the patients had received any treatment.

The chain employs TRBV2 and TRBJ2-3, with D tentatively TRBD1 or TRBD2 (6 bases each). The sequencing sample was made of adjacent normal tissue. The origin of this receptor is a female donor with papillary thyroid cancer or a benign thyroid nodule (not recorded which). Some clones in this sample may be carry-over from other donors' samples. The CDR3 loop is CASSEAEGADTQYF. The CDR3 nucleotides read TGTGCCAGCAGTGAAGCGGAGGGGGCAGATACGCAGTATTTT.